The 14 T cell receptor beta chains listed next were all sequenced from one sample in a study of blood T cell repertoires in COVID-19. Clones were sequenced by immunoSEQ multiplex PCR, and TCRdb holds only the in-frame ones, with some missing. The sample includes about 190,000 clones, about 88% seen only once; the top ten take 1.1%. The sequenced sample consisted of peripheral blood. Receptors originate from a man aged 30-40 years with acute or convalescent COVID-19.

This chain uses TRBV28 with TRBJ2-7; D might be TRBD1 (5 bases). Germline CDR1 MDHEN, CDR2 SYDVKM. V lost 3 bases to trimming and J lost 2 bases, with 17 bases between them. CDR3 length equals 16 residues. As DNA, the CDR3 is TGTGCCAGCAGTTTCCCCCATAGAGGACAAACCTACGAGCAGTACTTC. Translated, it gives CASSFPHRGQTYEQYF.

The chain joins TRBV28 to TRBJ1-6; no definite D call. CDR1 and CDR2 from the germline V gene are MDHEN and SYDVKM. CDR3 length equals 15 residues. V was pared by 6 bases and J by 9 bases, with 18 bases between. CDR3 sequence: CASSRQASGSSPLHF. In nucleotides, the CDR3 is TGTGCCAGCAGCCGGCAGGCCTCCGGTAGTTCACCCCTCCACTTT.

This chain's CDR3 is CASSTGANVLTF. In DNA form, the CDR3 reads TGTGCCAGCAGTACTGGGGCCAACGTCCTGACTTTC. The J gene is TRBJ2-6, the V gene TRBV3-1 (or the pseudogene TRBV3-2), with D unresolved. The CDR3 has 12 residues. Trimming removed 6 bases at V and 2 bases at J, with 2 bases between. Per germline, CDR1 LGHDT and CDR2 YNNKEL (reference sequence).

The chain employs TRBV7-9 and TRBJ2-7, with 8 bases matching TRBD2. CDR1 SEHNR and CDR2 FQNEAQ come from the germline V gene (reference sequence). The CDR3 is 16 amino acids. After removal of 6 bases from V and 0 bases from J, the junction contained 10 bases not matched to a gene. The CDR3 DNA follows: TGTGCCAGCAGTCCCACCCCAGCGGGGGACTCCTACGAGCAGTACTTC. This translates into CASSPTPAGDSYEQYF.

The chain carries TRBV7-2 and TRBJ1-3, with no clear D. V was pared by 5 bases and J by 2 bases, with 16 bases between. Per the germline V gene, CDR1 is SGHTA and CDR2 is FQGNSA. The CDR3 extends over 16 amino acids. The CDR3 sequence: CASSRRSLSTGNTIYF. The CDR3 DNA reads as TGTGCCAGCAGCCGCCGGTCACTTAGCACTGGAAACACCATATATTTT.

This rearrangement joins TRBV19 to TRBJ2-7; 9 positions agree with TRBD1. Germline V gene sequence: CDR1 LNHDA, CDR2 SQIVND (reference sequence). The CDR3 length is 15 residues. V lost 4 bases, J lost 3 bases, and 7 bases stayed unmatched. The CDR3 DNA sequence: TGTGCCAGTAGTAAAGTAGGGACAGGGTACTACGAGCAGTACTTC. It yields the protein CASSKVGTGYYEQYF.

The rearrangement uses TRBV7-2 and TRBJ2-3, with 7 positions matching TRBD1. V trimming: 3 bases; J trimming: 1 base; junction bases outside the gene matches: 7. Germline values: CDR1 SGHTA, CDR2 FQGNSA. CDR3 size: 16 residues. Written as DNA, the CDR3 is TGTGCCAGCAGCTTCGACAGGGTCGGCGGCACAGATACGCAGTATTTT. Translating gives CASSFDRVGGTDTQYF.

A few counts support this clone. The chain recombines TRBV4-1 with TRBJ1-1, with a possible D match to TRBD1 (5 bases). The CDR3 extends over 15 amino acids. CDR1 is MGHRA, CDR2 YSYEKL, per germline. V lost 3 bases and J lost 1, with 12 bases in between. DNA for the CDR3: TGCGCCAGCAGCCACCCCGGGGGGTGGAACACTGAAGCTTTCTTT. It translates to CASSHPGGWNTEAFF.

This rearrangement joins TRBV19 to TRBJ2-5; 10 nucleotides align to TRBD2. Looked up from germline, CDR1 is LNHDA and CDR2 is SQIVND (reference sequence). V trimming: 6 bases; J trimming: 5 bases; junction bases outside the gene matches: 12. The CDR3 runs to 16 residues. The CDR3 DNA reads TGTGCCAGTAGGCCAGCGGGGGGGCCTAGTGGGGAGACCCAGTACTTC. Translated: CASRPAGGPSGETQYF.

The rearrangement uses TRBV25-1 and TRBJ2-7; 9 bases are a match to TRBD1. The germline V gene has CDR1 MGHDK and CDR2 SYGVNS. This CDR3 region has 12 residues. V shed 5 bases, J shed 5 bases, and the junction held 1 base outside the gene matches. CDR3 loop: CASSRQGDEQYF. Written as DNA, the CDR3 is TGTGCCAGCAGTCGACAGGGGGACGAGCAGTACTTC.

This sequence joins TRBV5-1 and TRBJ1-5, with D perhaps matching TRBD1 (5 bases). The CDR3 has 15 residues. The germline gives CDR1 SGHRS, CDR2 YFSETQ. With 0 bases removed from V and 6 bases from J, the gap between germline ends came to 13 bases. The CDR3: CASSLAGGMGQPQHF. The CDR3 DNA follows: TGCGCCAGCAGCTTGGCGGGGGGGATGGGTCAGCCCCAGCATTTT.

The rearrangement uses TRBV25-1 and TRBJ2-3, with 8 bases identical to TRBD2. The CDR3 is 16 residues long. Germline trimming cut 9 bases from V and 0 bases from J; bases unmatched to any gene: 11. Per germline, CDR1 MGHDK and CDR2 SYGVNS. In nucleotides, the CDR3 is TGTGCCAGTCAGCCCCTAGCGGGTCCTAGCACAGATACGCAGTATTTT. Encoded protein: CASQPLAGPSTDTQYF.

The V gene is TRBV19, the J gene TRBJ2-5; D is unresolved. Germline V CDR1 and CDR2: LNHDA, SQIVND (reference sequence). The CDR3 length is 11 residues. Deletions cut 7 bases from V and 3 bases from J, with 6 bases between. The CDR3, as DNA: TGTGCCAGTACCGACAAAGAGACCCAGTACTTC. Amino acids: CASTDKETQYF.

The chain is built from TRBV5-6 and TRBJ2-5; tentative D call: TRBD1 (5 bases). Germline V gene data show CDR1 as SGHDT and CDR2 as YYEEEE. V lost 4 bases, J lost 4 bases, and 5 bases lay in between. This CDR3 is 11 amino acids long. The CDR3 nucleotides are TGTGCCAGCAGCAGGGGAGAGACCCAGTACTTC. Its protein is CASSRGETQYF.